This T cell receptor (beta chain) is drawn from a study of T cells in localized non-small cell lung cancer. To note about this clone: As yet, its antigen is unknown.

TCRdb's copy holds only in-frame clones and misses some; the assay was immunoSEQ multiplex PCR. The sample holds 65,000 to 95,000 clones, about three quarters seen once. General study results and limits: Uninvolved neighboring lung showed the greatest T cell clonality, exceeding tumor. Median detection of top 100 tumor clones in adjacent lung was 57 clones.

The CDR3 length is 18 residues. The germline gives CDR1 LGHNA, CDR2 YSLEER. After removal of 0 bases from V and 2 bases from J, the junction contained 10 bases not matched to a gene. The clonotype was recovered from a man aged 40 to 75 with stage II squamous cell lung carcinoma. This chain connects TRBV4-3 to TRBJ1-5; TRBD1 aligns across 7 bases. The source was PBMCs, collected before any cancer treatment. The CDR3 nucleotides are TGCGCCAGCAGCCAAGATCTAAGGGACAGAGTACGCAATCAGCCCCAGCATTTT. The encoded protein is CASSQDLRDRVRNQPQHF.